These 25 T cell receptor beta chains were all obtained from the same sample, sequenced in a study of blood T cells in healthy people across ages. A second PCR of 7 to 11 cycles used a sample-barcoded 5' primer and a J-beta primer mix. TCRdb independently ran MiXCR on the 5' RACE reads; one entry per CDR3 protein. The table lists under 1 million distinct CDR3 sequences, under 45% of them singletons. Sample: blood. These TCRs come from a man in his 60s in good health.

The chain couples TRBV25-1 to TRBJ1-2; tentative D call: TRBD1 (6 bases). Per the germline V gene, CDR1 is MGHDK and CDR2 is SYGVNS. Trimming shortened V by 3 bases and J by 7 bases, and 18 bases separated the two germline ends. CDR3 length: 15 amino acids. CDR3 sequence reads: CASSEVEGGRSGYTF. The CDR3 region has the DNA TGTGCCAGCAGTGAGGTAGAGGGGGGGCGAAGTGGCTACACCTTC.

CDR3 residues: CASSQTRGGEQYF. In DNA, the CDR3 is TGTGCCAGCAGCCAGACCAGGGGGGGCGAGCAGTACTTC. The chain joins TRBV9 to TRBJ2-7; perhaps D is TRBD1 or TRBD2 (7 bases each). The CDR3 covers 13 residues. Trimming shortened V by 4 bases and J by 6 bases, and 14 bases separated the two germline ends. Germline V gene lookup returns CDR1 SGDLS and CDR2 YYNGEE. Supplemented by reference TRBV9 and TRBJ2-7, the full variable domain reads DSGVTQTPKHLITATGQRVTLRCSPRSGDLSVYWYQQSLDQGLQFLIQYYNGEERAKGNILERFSAQQFPDLHSELNLSSLELGDSALYFCASSQTRGGEQYFGPGTRLTVT.

This clonotype was counted a few times. The chain is built from TRBV19 and TRBJ1-1; the D is unclear. The germline V and J ends were trimmed by 2 bases and 0 bases, with 4 bases remaining between them. Germline V gene data show CDR1 as LNHDA and CDR2 as SQIVND (reference sequence). This CDR3 region has 13 residues. CDR3 loop: CASSISMNTEAFF. The CDR3 DNA sequence: TGTGCCAGTAGTATATCAATGAACACTGAAGCTTTCTTT.

The gene calls are TRBV20-1 and TRBJ2-3; weak D call: TRBD2 (5 bases). V was clipped by 0 bases and J by 0 bases, with 10 bases between them. The CDR3 runs to 15 residues. Germline V gene sequence: CDR1 DFQATT, CDR2 SNEGSKA (reference sequence). The CDR3 loop is CSARDRGPSTDTQYF. CDR3 sequence (DNA): TGCAGTGCTAGAGATCGGGGTCCTAGCACAGATACGCAGTATTTT.

Points on this clonotype: At one end, the junction sequence differs from germline, possibly due to a read error. The chain has TRBV14 and TRBJ1-2; the D is unclear. The CDR3 length is 13 residues. Per germline, CDR1 SGHDN and CDR2 FVKESK. CDR3 sequence: CASGQDQQYGYTF. The CDR3 region has the DNA TGTGCCAGCGGCCAAGATCAACAGTATGGCTACACCTTC.

This clonotype occurred a few times. CDR3 in amino acids: CSANDFSYNEQFF. CDR3 DNA: TGCAGTGCCAATGACTTCTCCTACAATGAGCAGTTCTTC. The chain couples TRBV20-1 to TRBJ2-1, with no clear D. Germline assignment: CDR1 DFQATT and CDR2 SNEGSKA (reference sequence). The CDR3 is 13 amino acids. V was cut by 6 bases and J by 0 bases, with 9 bases left in between.

The chain couples TRBV18 to TRBJ1-6, with TRBD1 matching over 8 bases. This CDR3 has 15 amino acids. The germline V gene has CDR1 KGHSH and CDR2 LQKENI. V lost 4 bases and J lost 8; bases outside the gene matches: 7. Here the CDR3 DNA reads TGTGCCAGCTCACTCCCGGACAGGGCGGATTCACCCCTCCACTTT. Its translation is CASSLPDRADSPLHF.

The J gene is TRBJ2-7, the V gene TRBV5-1, with a possible D match to TRBD1 (5 bases). CDR1 and CDR2 from the germline V gene are SGHRS and YFSETQ. V was pared by 1 base and J by 3 bases, with 14 bases between. The CDR3 is made up of 15 amino acids. CDR3 bases: TGCGCCAGCAGCTTGACCCAGGGATACAACTACGAGCAGTACTTC. Its protein is CASSLTQGYNYEQYF. Complete variable domain (other parts from reference TRBV5-1 and TRBJ2-7): KAGVTQTPRYLIKTRGQQVTLSCSPISGHRSVSWYQQTPGQGLQFLFEYFSETQRNKGNFPGRFSGRQFSNSRSEMNVSTLELGDSALYLCASSLTQGYNYEQYFGPGTRLTVT.

This clonotype was recorded a few times. V gene TRBV7-2 combines with J gene TRBJ2-7; no firm D call. Germline V gives CDR1 SGHTA, CDR2 FQGNSA. The CDR3 loop spans 16 amino acids. V dropped 1 base and J dropped 2 bases, with 15 bases sitting between them. The CDR3 region is CASSLGSSGVAYEQYF. CDR3 bases: TGTGCCAGCAGCTTAGGGTCGTCAGGAGTTGCCTACGAGCAGTACTTC.

The chain joins TRBV24-1 to TRBJ2-3; 7 bases map to TRBD2. V lost 1 base to trimming and J lost 6 bases; unmatched junction nucleotides: 6. The germline V gene has CDR1 KGHDR and CDR2 SFDVKD. The CDR3 is 15 amino acids. Here the CDR3 reads CATSDFGGTSDTQYF. In DNA, the CDR3 is TGTGCCACCAGTGATTTCGGGGGGACCTCCGATACGCAGTATTTT.

This clonotype was seen a handful of times. Since a much larger clone is just one base distant, this may be a read error. The chain couples TRBV7-2 to TRBJ2-7; 10 bases fit TRBD2. The CDR3 sequence is 16 residues long. Germline CDR1 is SGHTA and CDR2 is FQGNSA. Here the CDR3 reads CASSFDSGGITYERYF. CDR3 in DNA: TGTGCCAGCAGCTTCGATAGCGGGGGGATCACCTACGAGCGGTACTTC.

V usage is TRBV11-2 and J usage is TRBJ2-2; no clear D gene. The V gene's germline CDR1 is SGHAT and CDR2 FQNNGV. The CDR3 consists of 17 residues. Trimming cost V 8 bases and J 2 bases, with 21 bases left between them. The CDR3 spells CASPSGEVDLNTGELFF. The CDR3, as DNA: TGTGCCAGCCCGAGTGGCGAAGTGGATCTCAACACCGGGGAGCTGTTTTTT.

Concerning this clonotype: One junction end does not reproduce the germline sequence, and a read error may be involved. The V and J genes are TRBV6-2 or TRBV6-3 and TRBJ2-7, with a tentative D call TRBD1 (6 bases). The CDR3 runs to 14 residues. Germline V lookup: CDR1 MNHEY, CDR2 SVGEGT. CDR3 sequence reads: CAGRSWTAHDEQYF. The CDR3 DNA is TGTGCCGGCAGGTCCTGGACAGCCCACGACGAGCAGTACTTC.

The chain employs TRBV6-2 or TRBV6-3 and TRBJ1-2, with D possibly TRBD1 on 5 matching bases. This CDR3 comprises 12 residues. The germline CDR1 and CDR2 sequences are MNHEY and SVGEGT. Trimming left V 5 bases short and J 8 bases short, with 12 bases between. Here the CDR3 DNA reads TGTGCCAGCAGTCCAGGGTCCCACGGCTACACCTTC. Its protein product is CASSPGSHGYTF.

The CDR3 loop is CASSPRQLQPSEQYF. In DNA form, the CDR3 reads TGTGCCAGCAGTCCGAGACAGCTACAACCCTCCGAGCAGTACTTC. The chain employs TRBV6-6 and TRBJ2-7; perhaps TRBD1 as D (5 bases). V was clipped by 5 bases and J by 6 bases, with 20 bases between them. The CDR3 totals 15 residues. CDR1 and CDR2 (germline): MNHNY, SVGAGI (reference sequence).

V is TRBV5-1 and J is TRBJ1-1; no clear D. This CDR3 comprises 12 residues. Germline CDR1 and CDR2: SGHRS and YFSETQ. Trimming removed 0 bases at V and 7 bases at J, with 7 bases between. The CDR3 region has the DNA TGCGCCAGCAGCTTGGCAGGCGGTGAAGCTTTCTTT. Protein: CASSLAGGEAFF. Full variable domain (missing parts from reference TRBV5-1 and TRBJ1-1): KAGVTQTPRYLIKTRGQQVTLSCSPISGHRSVSWYQQTPGQGLQFLFEYFSETQRNKGNFPGRFSGRQFSNSRSEMNVSTLELGDSALYLCASSLAGGEAFFGQGTRLTVV.

This chain joins TRBV7-2 and TRBJ1-2; 7 bases are a match to TRBD1. CDR3 length equals 14 residues. V lost 3 bases to trimming and J lost 8 bases; unmatched junction nucleotides: 9. Germline CDR1 SGHTA, CDR2 FQGNSA. Here the CDR3 reads CASSFRQGMEGYTF. In nucleotides, the CDR3 is TGTGCCAGCAGCTTCAGACAGGGTATGGAGGGCTACACCTTC.

The CDR3 nucleotides read TGCAGCGTTTTCCCCCCGACCGGACTAGCGGGGACCCTGGGGGAGACCCAGTACTTC. Translated, it gives CSVFPPTGLAGTLGETQYF. The rearrangement links TRBV29-1 to TRBJ2-5, with 12 bases lining up with TRBD2. V lost 5 bases, J lost 5 bases, and 21 bases stayed unmatched. From germline, CDR1 is SQVTM and CDR2 ANQGSEA. The CDR3 extends over 19 amino acids.

This clonotype occurred a few times. The chain has TRBV4-3 and TRBJ2-1; D not certain. The CDR3 has 12 amino acids. CDR1 is LGHNA and CDR2 is YSLEER in the germline V gene. V was clipped by 0 bases and J by 8 bases, with 5 bases between them. This CDR3 is CASSQDRYEQFF. As DNA, the CDR3 is TGCGCCAGCAGCCAAGATAGGTATGAGCAGTTCTTC.

The chain links TRBV7-8 to TRBJ2-1, with 8 nucleotides matching TRBD2. The trim removed 0 bases at V and 9 bases at J, leaving 4 bases unmatched. Germline V gene lookup returns CDR1 SGHVS and CDR2 FQNEAQ. The CDR3 length is 14 residues. CDR3 region: CASSLARAGGEQFF. DNA of the CDR3: TGTGCCAGCAGCTTAGCGAGGGCGGGGGGTGAGCAGTTCTTC.

About this clonotype itself: A much more abundant neighbour one base away suggests this may be a read error. The chain links TRBV29-1 to TRBJ2-5, with a tentative D call TRBD1 (5 bases). Germline assignment: CDR1 SQVTM and CDR2 ANQGSEA. This CDR3 comprises 15 residues. V dropped 0 bases and J dropped 11 bases, with 22 bases sitting between them. CDR3 sequence: CSVEDQQVKTYGQYF. CDR3 nucleotide sequence: TGCAGCGTTGAAGATCAACAGGTCAAGACCTACGGGCAGTACTTC.

V usage is TRBV27 and J usage is TRBJ1-1, with D unresolved. The CDR3 runs to 11 residues. Trimming removed 7 bases from V and 7 bases from J, with 10 bases in between. In germline, CDR1 is MNHEY, CDR2 SMNVEV (reference sequence). The CDR3 protein is CASNNRGEAFF. The CDR3 DNA reads TGTGCCAGCAATAACCGGGGTGAAGCTTTCTTT.

The rearrangement links TRBV4-3 to TRBJ1-2; 7 positions match TRBD1. The CDR3 runs to 14 residues. The trim removed 3 bases at V and 8 bases at J, leaving 9 bases unmatched. CDR1 is LGHNA and CDR2 is YSLEER in the germline V gene. CDR3 protein: CASSHQTGVGGYTF. CDR3 DNA: TGCGCCAGCAGCCACCAAACAGGGGTTGGGGGCTACACCTTC.

The V gene is TRBV14, the J gene TRBJ2-7; maybe TRBD1 (6 bases). The CDR3 sequence is 15 residues long. Germline V gene lookup returns CDR1 SGHDN and CDR2 FVKESK. V was shortened by 5 bases and J by 0 bases, with 14 bases between the two germline ends. CDR3 in amino acids: CASSKRQVSSYEQYF. CDR3 nucleotides: TGTGCCAGCAGCAAACGACAGGTCAGCTCCTACGAGCAGTACTTC.

This clonotype was recorded a few times. This chain joins TRBV29-1 and TRBJ2-2; D is possibly TRBD1 (6 bases). Trimming removed 8 bases from V and 0 bases from J, with 10 bases in between. The germline V gene has CDR1 SQVTM and CDR2 ANQGSEA. The CDR3 length is 13 residues. DNA of the CDR3: TGCAGCACGGGACAATCGAACACCGGGGAGCTGTTTTTT. The encoded protein is CSTGQSNTGELFF.